The 21 T cell receptor beta chains below all came from one sample that was sequenced in a study of T-cell memory formation after mild COVID-19. Via MiXCR, TCRdb re-called the 5' RACE reads, giving one row per CDR3 protein. The sample consists of under 400,000 distinct CDR3 sequences, under 25% of them appearing once. Specimen: PBMCs or a T cell subset sorted from them (not recorded which). The origin of the receptors is an adult woman who had mild COVID-19 (a few samples of this study predate the infection). Cell type and time point are not known.

V is TRBV20-1 and J is TRBJ2-1, with TRBD2 matching over 7 bases. Germline-derived CDR1 and CDR2 are DFQATT and SNEGSKA (reference sequence). The CDR3 spans 15 residues. CDR3 region: CSAKPRGSSYNEQFF. The CDR3 DNA sequence: TGCAGCGCCAAACCCCGCGGGAGCTCCTACAATGAGCAGTTCTTC.

At least ten counts were recorded for this clonotype. V usage is TRBV12-3 or TRBV12-4 and J usage is TRBJ1-2; 7 bases align to TRBD1. Trimming at V came to 6 bases and at J to 3 bases, leaving 4 bases not matched to a gene. This CDR3 is built from 13 residues. The CDR3 region is CASRGGTDYGYTF. The DNA for the CDR3 is TGTGCCAGCAGGGGGGGGACAGACTATGGCTACACCTTC.

This clonotype was found many times. The chain employs TRBV3-1 and TRBJ2-3; D gene uncertain. The ends were cut back, 4 bases at V and 2 bases at J, with 7 bases in the middle. This CDR3 comprises 13 residues. Germline V lookup: CDR1 LGHDT, CDR2 YNNKEL (reference sequence). The CDR3 here is CASSPRYTDTQYF. DNA for the CDR3: TGTGCCAGCAGCCCCCGCTACACAGATACGCAGTATTTT.

The J gene is TRBJ2-3, the V gene TRBV20-1; the match to TRBD2 covers 10 bases. Looked up from germline, CDR1 is DFQATT and CDR2 is SNEGSKA (reference sequence). CDR3 size: 14 residues. V shed 2 bases, J shed 5 bases, and the junction held 4 bases outside the gene matches. The CDR3 protein is CSARTSGTRDTQYF. CDR3 DNA: TGCAGTGCTAGAACTAGCGGGACCAGAGATACGCAGTATTTT.

This chain joins TRBV5-6 and TRBJ2-7, with D uncertain. Trimming cost V 2 bases and J 3 bases, with 15 bases left between them. The CDR3 extends over 15 amino acids. Germline values: CDR1 SGHDT, CDR2 YYEEEE. The CDR3 nucleotides are TGTGCCAGCAGCTTTGGGCCAGGCTCCTACTACGAGCAGTACTTC. Amino acid sequence: CASSFGPGSYYEQYF.

The chain uses TRBV20-1 and TRBJ1-1, with 7 bases matching TRBD1. This CDR3 is built from 15 residues. Germline-derived CDR1 and CDR2 are DFQATT and SNEGSKA (reference sequence). With V trimmed by 3 bases and J by 0 bases, 7 bases remained unmatched. This CDR3 reads CSASPTGPVNTEAFF. As DNA, the CDR3 is TGCAGTGCTAGTCCGACAGGGCCGGTGAACACTGAAGCTTTCTTT.

The chain uses TRBV5-1 and TRBJ2-1; D is uncertain. This CDR3 region has 14 residues. V was shortened by 0 bases and J by 5 bases, with 9 bases between the two germline ends. Germline V CDR1 and CDR2: SGHRS, YFSETQ. The CDR3 nucleotides read TGCGCCAGCAGCTTGGACGGCCTCAACAATGAGCAGTTCTTC. Encoded protein: CASSLDGLNNEQFF.

This clonotype was seen more than once but under ten times. This chain links TRBV7-6 with TRBJ2-3; 8 nucleotides line up with TRBD1. The CDR3 extends over 19 amino acids. V lost 5 bases and J lost 2; bases outside the gene matches: 18. The germline V gene has CDR1 SGHVS and CDR2 FNYEAQ. CDR3 DNA: TGTGCCAGCAGCCCGACCATCAGGGGGCGAGGACTCTCCACAGATACGCAGTATTTT. It specifies CASSPTIRGRGLSTDTQYF.

The gene calls are TRBV12-3 or TRBV12-4 and TRBJ1-5; TRBD1 agrees at 8 bases. This CDR3 comprises 14 residues. V lost 5 bases and J lost 3; bases outside the gene matches: 3. Here the CDR3 reads CASSRTGLNQPQHF. The DNA of the CDR3 is TGTGCCAGCAGTAGGACAGGGCTCAATCAGCCCCAGCATTTT.

This chain uses TRBV5-6 with TRBJ2-7; D unclear. The V end was cut by 6 bases, the J end by 0 bases, with 19 bases between. The length of the CDR3 is 16 residues. Germline V gene lookup returns CDR1 SGHDT and CDR2 YYEEEE. The CDR3 spells CASILTPGRDSYEQYF. The CDR3 DNA follows: TGTGCCAGCATCCTCACCCCCGGACGCGACTCCTACGAGCAGTACTTC.

This clonotype was picked up a small number of times. The rearrangement links TRBV5-4 to TRBJ2-5, with 10 bases aligning to TRBD2. The CDR3 is made up of 16 amino acids. Unmatched junction bases numbered 10, after V lost 3 bases and J lost 5 bases. The germline gives CDR1 SGHNT, CDR2 YYREEE (reference sequence). The CDR3 DNA sequence: TGTGCCAGCAGCTGGAGGCGGCTAGCGGGGGTGGAGACCCAGTACTTC. It encodes CASSWRRLAGVETQYF.

This clonotype was picked up a small number of times. The chain links TRBV3-1 to TRBJ2-5, with D possibly being TRBD1 or TRBD2 (5 bases each). There are 12 residues in the CDR3. The V end lost 1 base, the J end lost 7 bases, and 7 bases lay between the germline ends. CDR1 is LGHDT, CDR2 YNNKEL, per germline (reference sequence). Written as DNA, the CDR3 is TGTGCCAGCAGCCAAGTTGGGGGGACCCAGTACTTC. This sequence encodes CASSQVGGTQYF.

The chain couples TRBV2 to TRBJ1-5; no firm D call. Per germline, CDR1 SNHLY and CDR2 FYNNEI. The V gene lost 3 bases and the J gene lost 3 bases, with 12 bases spanning the gap. CDR3 length: 15 residues. The CDR3 here is CASSEFVSVNQPQHF. CDR3 DNA: TGTGCCAGCAGTGAGTTCGTGTCAGTCAATCAGCCCCAGCATTTT.

This clonotype was detected only a few times. The CDR3 is CASSLAEWGRWNTEAFF. CDR3 bases: TGTGCCAGCAGTTTAGCGGAGTGGGGGCGTTGGAACACTGAAGCTTTCTTT. The chain employs TRBV12-3 or TRBV12-4 and TRBJ1-1; D possibly corresponds to TRBD1 (6 bases). Trimming cost V 0 bases and J 1 base, with 15 bases left between them. This CDR3 has 17 amino acids.

This clonotype turned up a few times. The V gene is TRBV15, the J gene TRBJ2-1; D possibly corresponds to TRBD1 (5 bases). V was trimmed by 2 bases and J by 9 bases, leaving 11 bases between them. Germline V CDR1 and CDR2: LNHNV, YYDKDF (reference sequence). This CDR3 spans 13 amino acids. CDR3: CATSRPPQGEQFF. The CDR3 DNA sequence: TGTGCCACCAGCAGACCTCCCCAGGGTGAGCAGTTCTTC.

This chain joins TRBV12-3 or TRBV12-4 and TRBJ2-5, with 13 bases lining up with TRBD2. V shed 4 bases and J 6 bases; nucleotides not matched to a gene: 11. This CDR3 is 17 amino acids long. CDR3 in DNA: TGTGCCAGCAGTTCTAGTGCGACTAGCGGGAGGAGGAAGACCCAGTACTTC. Amino acid sequence: CASSSSATSGRRKTQYF.

This clonotype was observed a handful of times. The chain joins TRBV7-2 to TRBJ1-4; a possible D gene is TRBD1 (5 bases). The length of the CDR3 is 14 residues. Germline CDR1 and CDR2: SGHTA and FQGNSA. The V end was cut by 4 bases, the J end by 8 bases, with 14 bases between. CDR3: CASSSQGLGEKLFF. CDR3 nucleotide sequence: TGTGCCAGCAGCTCCCAGGGACTGGGAGAAAAACTGTTTTTT.

Of note for this clonotype: Since a much larger clone is just one base distant, this may be a read error. The V call is TRBV10-3, the J call TRBJ1-1, with 10 bases identical to TRBD1. The V gene end was trimmed by 5 bases and the J gene end by 13 bases; junction bases not matched to a gene: 10. Germline V CDR1 and CDR2: ENHRY, SYGVKD. CDR3 length: 13 amino acids. CDR3 region: CAISSRQGAVVFF. The CDR3 DNA follows: TGTGCCATCAGTTCAAGACAGGGGGCTGTGGTTTTCTTT.

Note on this clonotype: One end of the junction varies from germline; a read error may be responsible. This rearrangement joins TRBV12-3 or TRBV12-4 to TRBJ1-4; no firm D call. The CDR3 is 13 residues long. CDR3 protein: CASSLTTNEKLFF. The DNA of the CDR3 is TGTGCCAGCAGTTTAACAACCAATGAAAAACTGTTTTTT.

This clonotype appeared a single time. The rearrangement joins TRBV3-1 to TRBJ1-2; D remains unclear. V lost 1 base, J lost 3 bases, and 6 bases lay in between. The germline gives CDR1 LGHDT, CDR2 YNNKEL (reference sequence). The CDR3 contains 13 residues. For the CDR3, the DNA is TGTGCCAGCAGCCAAGTTGCTGACTATGGCTACACCTTC. Protein product: CASSQVADYGYTF.

This clonotype has just a few counts. The V gene is TRBV5-1, the J gene TRBJ2-7; D ambiguous. In germline, CDR1 is SGHRS, CDR2 YFSETQ. V was shortened by 3 bases and J by 5 bases, with 18 bases between the two germline ends. The length of the CDR3 is 15 residues. The CDR3 loop reads CASSSWPSPGDEQYF. In DNA, the CDR3 is TGCGCCAGCAGCTCGTGGCCCAGCCCCGGTGACGAGCAGTACTTC.